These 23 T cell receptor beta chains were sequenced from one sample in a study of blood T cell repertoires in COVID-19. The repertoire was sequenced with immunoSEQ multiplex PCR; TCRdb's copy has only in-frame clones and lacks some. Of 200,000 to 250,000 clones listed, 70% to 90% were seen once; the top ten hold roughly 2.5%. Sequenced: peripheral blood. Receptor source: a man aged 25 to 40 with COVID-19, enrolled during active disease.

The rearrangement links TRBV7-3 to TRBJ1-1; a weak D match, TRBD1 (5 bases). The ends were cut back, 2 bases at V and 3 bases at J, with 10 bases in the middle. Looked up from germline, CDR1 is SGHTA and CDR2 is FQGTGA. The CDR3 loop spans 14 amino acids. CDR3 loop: CASSLAGWDTEAFF. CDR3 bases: TGTGCCAGCAGCTTAGCAGGGTGGGACACTGAAGCTTTCTTT.

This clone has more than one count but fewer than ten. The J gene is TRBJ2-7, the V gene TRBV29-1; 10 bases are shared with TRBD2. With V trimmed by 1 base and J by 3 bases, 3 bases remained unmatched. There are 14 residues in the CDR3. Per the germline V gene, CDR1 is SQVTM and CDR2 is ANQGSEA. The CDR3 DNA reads TGCAGCGTTGAAGGGGCTAGCGGGGGCTACGAGCAGTACTTC. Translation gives CSVEGASGGYEQYF.

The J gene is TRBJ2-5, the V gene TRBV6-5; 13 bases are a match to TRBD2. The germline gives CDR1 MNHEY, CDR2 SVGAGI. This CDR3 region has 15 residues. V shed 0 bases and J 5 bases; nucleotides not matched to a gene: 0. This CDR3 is CASSYSTSGGETQYF. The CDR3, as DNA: TGTGCCAGCAGTTACTCGACTAGCGGGGGGGAGACCCAGTACTTC.

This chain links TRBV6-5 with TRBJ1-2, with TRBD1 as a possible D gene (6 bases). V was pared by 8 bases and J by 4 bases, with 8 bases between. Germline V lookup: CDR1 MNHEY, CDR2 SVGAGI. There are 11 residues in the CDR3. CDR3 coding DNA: TGTGCCAGCCGGACAGCCTATGGCTACACCTTC. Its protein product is CASRTAYGYTF.

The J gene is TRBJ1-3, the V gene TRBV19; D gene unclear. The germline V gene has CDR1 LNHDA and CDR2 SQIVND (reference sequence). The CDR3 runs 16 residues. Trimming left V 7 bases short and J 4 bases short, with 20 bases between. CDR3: CASIRVAWSAGNTIYF. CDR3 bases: TGTGCCAGTATACGGGTGGCGTGGTCGGCGGGAAACACCATATATTTT.

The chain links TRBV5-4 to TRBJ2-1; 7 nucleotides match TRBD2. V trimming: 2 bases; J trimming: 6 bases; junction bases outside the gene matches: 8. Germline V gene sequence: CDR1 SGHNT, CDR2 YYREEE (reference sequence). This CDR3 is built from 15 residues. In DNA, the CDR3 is TGTGCCAGCAGCTTCGGTCTAGCGGCGTCCAATGAGCAGTTCTTC. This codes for CASSFGLAASNEQFF.

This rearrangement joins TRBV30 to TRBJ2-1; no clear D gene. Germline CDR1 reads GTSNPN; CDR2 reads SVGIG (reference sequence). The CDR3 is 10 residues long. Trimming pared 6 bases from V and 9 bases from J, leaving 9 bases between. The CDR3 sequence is CACNFIEQFF. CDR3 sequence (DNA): TGTGCCTGCAACTTTATTGAGCAGTTCTTC.

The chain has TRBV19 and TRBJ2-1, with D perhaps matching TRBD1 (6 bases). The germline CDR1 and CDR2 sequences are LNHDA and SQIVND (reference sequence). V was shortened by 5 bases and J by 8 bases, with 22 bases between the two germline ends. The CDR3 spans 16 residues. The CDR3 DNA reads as TGTGCCAGTAGTGGGCCGAGGCAGGGGAGTTTTGATGAGCAGTTCTTC. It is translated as CASSGPRQGSFDEQFF.

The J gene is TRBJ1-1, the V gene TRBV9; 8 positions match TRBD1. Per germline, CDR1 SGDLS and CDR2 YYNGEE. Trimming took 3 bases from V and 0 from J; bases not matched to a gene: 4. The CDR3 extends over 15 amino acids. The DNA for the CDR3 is TGTGCCAGCAGCGCTTGGGGACAGGTGAACACTGAAGCTTTCTTT. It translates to CASSAWGQVNTEAFF.

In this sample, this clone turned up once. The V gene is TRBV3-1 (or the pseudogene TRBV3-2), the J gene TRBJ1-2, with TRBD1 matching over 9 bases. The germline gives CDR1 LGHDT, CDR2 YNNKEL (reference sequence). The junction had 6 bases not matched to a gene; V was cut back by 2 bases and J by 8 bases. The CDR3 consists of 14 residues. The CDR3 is CASSQWTGEYGYTF. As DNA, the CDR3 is TGTGCCAGCAGCCAATGGACAGGGGAATACGGCTACACCTTC.

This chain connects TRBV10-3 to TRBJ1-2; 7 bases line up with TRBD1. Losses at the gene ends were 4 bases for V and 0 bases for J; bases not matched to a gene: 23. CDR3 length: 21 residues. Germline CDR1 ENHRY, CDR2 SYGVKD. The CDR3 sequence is CAISGQITLRTGSRSNYGYTF. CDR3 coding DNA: TGTGCCATCAGTGGACAAATTACCCTTAGGACAGGAAGTCGTTCTAACTATGGCTACACCTTC.

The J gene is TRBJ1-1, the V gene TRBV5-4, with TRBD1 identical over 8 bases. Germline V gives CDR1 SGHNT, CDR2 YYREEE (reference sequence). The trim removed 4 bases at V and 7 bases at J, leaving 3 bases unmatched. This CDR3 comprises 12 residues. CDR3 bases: TGTGCCAGCAGCCAAGACAGGGGTGAAGCTTTCTTT. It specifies CASSQDRGEAFF.

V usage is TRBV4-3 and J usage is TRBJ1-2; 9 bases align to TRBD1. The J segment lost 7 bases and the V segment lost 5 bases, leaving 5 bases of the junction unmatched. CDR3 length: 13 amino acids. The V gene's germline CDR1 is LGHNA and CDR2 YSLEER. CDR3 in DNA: TGCGCCAGCAGCTTCACAGGGGGCAGTGGCTACACCTTC. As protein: CASSFTGGSGYTF.

CDR3 coding DNA: TGTGCCAGCAGTGAAAAGGGGGCGAGGGGCTACACCTTC. This sequence encodes CASSEKGARGYTF. The V gene is TRBV6-1, the J gene TRBJ1-2, with 7 bases matching TRBD1. The germline gives CDR1 MNHNS, CDR2 SASEGT. V shed 2 bases, J shed 8 bases, and the junction held 5 bases outside the gene matches. The CDR3 covers 13 residues.

In DNA form, the CDR3 reads TGCGCCAGCAGCTTAAGTTACGGGGGAGGTAATTCACCCCTCCACTTT. It encodes CASSLSYGGGNSPLHF. The chain combines TRBV5-1 with TRBJ1-6; a possible D gene is TRBD1 (5 bases). Germline V gene sequence: CDR1 SGHRS, CDR2 YFSETQ. The CDR3 is made up of 16 amino acids. Trimming pared 2 bases from V and 6 bases from J, leaving 15 bases between.

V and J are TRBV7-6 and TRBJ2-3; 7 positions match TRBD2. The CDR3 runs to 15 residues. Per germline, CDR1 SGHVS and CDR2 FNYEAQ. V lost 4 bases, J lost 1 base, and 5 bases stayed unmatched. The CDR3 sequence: CASSSPSGGTDTQYF. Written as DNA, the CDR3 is TGTGCCAGCAGCTCCCCCAGCGGGGGCACAGATACGCAGTATTTT. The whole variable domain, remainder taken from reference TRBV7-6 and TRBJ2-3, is GAGVSQSPRYKVTKRGQDVALRCDPISGHVSLYWYRQALGQGPEFLTYFNYEAQQDKSGLPNDRFSAERPEGSISTLTIQRTEQRDSAMYRCASSSPSGGTDTQYFGPGTRLTVL.

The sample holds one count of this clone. CDR3 nucleotide sequence: TGTGCCACCAGTGCCCGGACAGGGTCTGGCTACACCTTC. Its translation: CATSARTGSGYTF. V gene TRBV24-1 combines with J gene TRBJ1-2; 8 nucleotides match TRBD1. J was trimmed by 7 bases and V by 5 bases; bases with no gene match: 5. In germline, CDR1 is KGHDR, CDR2 SFDVKD. There are 13 residues in the CDR3.

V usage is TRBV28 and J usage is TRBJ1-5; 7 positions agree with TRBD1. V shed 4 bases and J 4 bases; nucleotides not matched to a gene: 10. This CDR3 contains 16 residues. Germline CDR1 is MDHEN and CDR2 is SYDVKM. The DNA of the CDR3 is TGTGCCAGCAGTTCAGGGGGAGTCAACCCTAATCAGCCCCAGCATTTT. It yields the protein CASSSGGVNPNQPQHF.

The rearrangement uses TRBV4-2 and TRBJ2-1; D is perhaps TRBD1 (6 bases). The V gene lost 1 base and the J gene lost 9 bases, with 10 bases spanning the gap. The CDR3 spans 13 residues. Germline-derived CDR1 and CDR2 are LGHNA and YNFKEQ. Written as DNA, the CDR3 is TGTGCCAGCAGCCAAGGGGGGCAACCTGAGCAGTTCTTC. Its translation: CASSQGGQPEQFF.

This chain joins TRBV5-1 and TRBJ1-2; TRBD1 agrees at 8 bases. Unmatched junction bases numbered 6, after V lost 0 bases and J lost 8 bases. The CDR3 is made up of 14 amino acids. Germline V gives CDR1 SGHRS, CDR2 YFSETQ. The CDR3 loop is CASSLEQGDRGYTF. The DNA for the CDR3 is TGCGCCAGCAGCTTGGAACAGGGGGATCGAGGCTACACCTTC.

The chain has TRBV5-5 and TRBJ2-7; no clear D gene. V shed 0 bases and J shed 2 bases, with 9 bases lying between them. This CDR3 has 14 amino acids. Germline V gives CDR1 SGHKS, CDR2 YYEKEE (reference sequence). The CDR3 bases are TGTGCCAGCAGCTTGGCTCCACAACCCTACGAGCAGTACTTC. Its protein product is CASSLAPQPYEQYF.

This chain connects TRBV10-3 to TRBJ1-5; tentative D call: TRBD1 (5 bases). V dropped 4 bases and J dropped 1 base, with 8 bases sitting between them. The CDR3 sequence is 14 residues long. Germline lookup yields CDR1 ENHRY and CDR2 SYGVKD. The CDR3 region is CAISGDRSNQPQHF. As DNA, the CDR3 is TGTGCCATCAGTGGAGACAGAAGCAATCAGCCCCAGCATTTT.

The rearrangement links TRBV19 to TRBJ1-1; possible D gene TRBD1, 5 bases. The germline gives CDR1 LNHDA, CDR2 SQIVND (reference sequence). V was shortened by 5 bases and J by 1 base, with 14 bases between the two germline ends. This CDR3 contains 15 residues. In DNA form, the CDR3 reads TGTGCCAGTAGTTCGAACAGGAGAACGAACACTGAAGCTTTCTTT. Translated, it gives CASSSNRRTNTEAFF.